This TCR beta chain is drawn from a study of blood T cell repertoires in COVID-19. Study summary: The United States, Italy and Spain were the sources of the acute and convalescent COVID-19 samples. From T cells, B-cell-depleted T cells, or PBMCs came the material, which was cDNA or gDNA.

In the source study's methods: Amplification of reference gene primers provided the estimated nucleated cell counts. Some clones are missing from TCRdb's copy, which holds only in-frame ones; the method was immunoSEQ multiplex PCR. The DNA gave D and trimming, while V, J and clone size come from that table. The sample has some 60,000 clones; 82% are singletons. The V end was cut by 6 bases, the J end by 5 bases, with 10 bases between. The CDR3 loop spans 12 amino acids. Germline loops: CDR1 LNHDA, CDR2 SQIVND (reference sequence). The rearrangement joins TRBV19 to TRBJ1-1; no reliable D call. The sequenced sample was peripheral blood. The receptor comes from a human donor in a cohort sampled during active COVID-19. CDR3 protein: CASRAGRTEAFF. The CDR3 DNA sequence: TGTGCCAGTAGAGCGGGAAGAACTGAAGCTTTCTTT.